A single sample is the source of the 12 T cell receptor beta chains below, sequenced in a study of identical twins (dated by TCRdb to about 2016). Library prep was done by 5' RACE. Data came from an Illumina HiSeq 2000. In-frame beta chains were kept once TCRdb had trimmed the public reads at Q25 with fastp and called clones with MiXCR. CDR3 protein duplicates are merged, each entry listing the most common genes and DNA. A total of about 520,000 distinct CDR3 sequences appear in this sample, roughly a fifth of them only once. The biggest ten clones account for roughly 0.91% of the sample. This sample was also put to use in a study of T cells expressing NK-cell markers.

The specimen sequenced was CD4+ T cells sorted from blood. Receptors originate from a young woman in good health.

DNA of the CDR3: TGTGCCAGCAGTTACCGGGTAACCGACGGCTACACCTTC. Amino acid sequence: CASSYRVTDGYTF. This chain connects TRBV6-2 or TRBV6-3 to TRBJ1-2, with no clear D. The CDR3 sequence is 13 residues long. V lost 2 bases, J lost 8 bases, and 12 bases lay in between. Germline V gene sequence: CDR1 MNHEY, CDR2 SVGEGT.

The chain combines TRBV27 with TRBJ2-3; 10 positions agree with TRBD2. Germline CDR1 reads MNHEY; CDR2 reads SMNVEV (reference sequence). CDR3 length equals 16 residues. V dropped 10 bases and J dropped 2; count of bases not matched to a gene: 12. The CDR3 protein is CAIKQREGLITDTQYF. CDR3 bases: TGTGCCATCAAGCAGCGGGAGGGTCTGATCACAGATACGCAGTATTTT.

This sequence joins TRBV20-1 and TRBJ2-1; 14 nucleotides align to TRBD2. Germline CDR1 and CDR2: DFQATT and SNEGSKA (reference sequence). The CDR3 spans 14 residues. The CDR3: CSSPGTSGRNEQFF. The CDR3 nucleotides read TGCAGCTCCCCGGGGACTAGCGGGAGAAATGAGCAGTTCTTC.

This clonotype was counted between two and nine times. The V gene is TRBV15, the J gene TRBJ2-3; D remains ambiguous. There are 14 residues in the CDR3. V shed 5 bases and J shed 5 bases, with 14 bases lying between them. Looked up from germline, CDR1 is LNHNV and CDR2 is YYDKDF (reference sequence). The CDR3 loop reads CATSRGPVQDTQYF. CDR3 sequence (DNA): TGTGCCACCAGCCGAGGACCAGTCCAAGATACGCAGTATTTT.

The chain has TRBV20-1 and TRBJ1-2; D unclear. There are 10 residues in the CDR3. V shed 6 bases and J shed 3 bases, with 5 bases lying between them. Germline CDR1 is DFQATT and CDR2 is SNEGSKA (reference sequence). Here the CDR3 DNA reads TGCAGTGCCGTGGACTATGGCTACACCTTC. Translating it yields CSAVDYGYTF.

Only a few counts were recorded for this clonotype. The rearrangement links TRBV4-1 to TRBJ2-7; 10 positions match TRBD2. Trimming at V came to 4 bases and at J to 2 bases, leaving 5 bases not matched to a gene. The CDR3 sequence is 15 residues long. Per the germline V gene, CDR1 is MGHRA and CDR2 is YSYEKL. Here the CDR3 reads CASSRGAGGAYEQYF. The CDR3 DNA reads TGCGCCAGCAGCCGGGGAGCGGGAGGGGCCTACGAGCAGTACTTC.

This clonotype was counted a few times. The V gene is TRBV29-1, the J gene TRBJ1-1; D is unclear. CDR3 size: 14 residues. The germline CDR1 and CDR2 sequences are SQVTM and ANQGSEA. V dropped 7 bases and J dropped 2 bases, with 17 bases sitting between them. The DNA for the CDR3 is TGCAGCGCCTTCCTTGGACGGCTTAACACTGAAGCTTTCTTT. Residues: CSAFLGRLNTEAFF.

V gene TRBV12-5 combines with J gene TRBJ1-6; weak D call: TRBD1 (5 bases). This CDR3 region has 14 residues. V was shortened by 6 bases and J by 7 bases, with 13 bases between the two germline ends. The V gene's germline CDR1 is LGHNT and CDR2 FRNRAP. CDR3 sequence (DNA): TGTGCTAGTGGAACAGGCTGGGAGAATTCACCCCTCCACTTT. Its translation: CASGTGWENSPLHF.

This clonotype was counted between two and nine times. This chain joins TRBV28 and TRBJ2-7, with 11 nucleotides matching TRBD1. Trimming cost V 7 bases and J 5 bases; bases outside gene matches: 4. The CDR3 spans 13 residues. Germline V CDR1 and CDR2: MDHEN, SYDVKM. CDR3 coding DNA: TGTGCCAGCACGGACAGGGGGCGGCACGAGCAGTACTTC. It specifies CASTDRGRHEQYF.

The chain employs TRBV5-1 and TRBJ1-5, with 9 nucleotides matching TRBD1. Germline V gene lookup returns CDR1 SGHRS and CDR2 YFSETQ. This CDR3 is 15 amino acids long. V gave up 4 bases and J gave up 5 bases; unmatched junction bases: 7. CDR3 coding DNA: TGCGCCAGCAGCGCGGGACAGGGAGGGGATCAGCCCCAGCATTTT. Translated: CASSAGQGGDQPQHF. Full variable domain (remainder filled in from reference TRBV5-1 and TRBJ1-5): KAGVTQTPRYLIKTRGQQVTLSCSPISGHRSVSWYQQTPGQGLQFLFEYFSETQRNKGNFPGRFSGRQFSNSRSEMNVSTLELGDSALYLCASSAGQGGDQPQHFGDGTRLSIL.

The chain couples TRBV5-1 to TRBJ1-1; D possibly corresponds to TRBD1 (6 bases). Trimming stripped 2 bases from V and 2 bases from J, with 13 bases between. The germline V gene has CDR1 SGHRS and CDR2 YFSETQ. CDR3 size: 15 residues. CDR3 sequence reads: CASSLRWTENTEAFF. As DNA, the CDR3 is TGCGCCAGCAGCTTAAGGTGGACAGAAAACACTGAAGCTTTCTTT.

The chain has TRBV5-1 and TRBJ2-2; D is possibly TRBD1 (5 bases). Trimming left V 0 bases short and J 2 bases short, with 11 bases between. The CDR3 has 16 amino acids. Per germline, CDR1 SGHRS and CDR2 YFSETQ. The DNA for the CDR3 is TGCGCCAGCAGCTTGGCCGCAGGGCCCAACACCGGGGAGCTGTTTTTT. Amino acids: CASSLAAGPNTGELFF. Complete variable domain (other parts from reference TRBV5-1 and TRBJ2-2): KAGVTQTPRYLIKTRGQQVTLSCSPISGHRSVSWYQQTPGQGLQFLFEYFSETQRNKGNFPGRFSGRQFSNSRSEMNVSTLELGDSALYLCASSLAAGPNTGELFFGEGSRLTVL.